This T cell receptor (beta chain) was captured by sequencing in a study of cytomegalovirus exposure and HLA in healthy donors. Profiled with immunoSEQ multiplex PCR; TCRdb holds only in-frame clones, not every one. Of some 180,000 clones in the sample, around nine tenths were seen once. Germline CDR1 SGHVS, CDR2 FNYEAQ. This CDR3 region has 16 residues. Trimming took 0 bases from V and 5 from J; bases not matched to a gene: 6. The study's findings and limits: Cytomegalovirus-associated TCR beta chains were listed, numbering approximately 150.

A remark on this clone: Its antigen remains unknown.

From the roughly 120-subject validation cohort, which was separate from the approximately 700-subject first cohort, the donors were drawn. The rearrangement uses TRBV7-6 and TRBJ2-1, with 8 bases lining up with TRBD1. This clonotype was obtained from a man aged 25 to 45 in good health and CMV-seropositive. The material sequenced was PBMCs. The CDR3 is CASSLAAGGGNNEQFF. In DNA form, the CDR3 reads TGTGCCAGCAGCTTAGCCGCAGGGGGCGGAAACAATGAGCAGTTCTTC.